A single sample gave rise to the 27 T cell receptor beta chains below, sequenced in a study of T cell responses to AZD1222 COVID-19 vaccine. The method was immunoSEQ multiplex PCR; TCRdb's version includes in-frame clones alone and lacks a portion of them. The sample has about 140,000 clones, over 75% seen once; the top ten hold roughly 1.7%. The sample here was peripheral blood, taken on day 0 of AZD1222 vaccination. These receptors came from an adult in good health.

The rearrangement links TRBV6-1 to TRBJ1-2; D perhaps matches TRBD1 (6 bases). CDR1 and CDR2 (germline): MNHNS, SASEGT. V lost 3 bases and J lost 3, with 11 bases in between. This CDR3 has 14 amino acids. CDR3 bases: TGTGCCAGCAGTGATCACAGGGAAGACTATGGCTACACCTTC. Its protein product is CASSDHREDYGYTF.

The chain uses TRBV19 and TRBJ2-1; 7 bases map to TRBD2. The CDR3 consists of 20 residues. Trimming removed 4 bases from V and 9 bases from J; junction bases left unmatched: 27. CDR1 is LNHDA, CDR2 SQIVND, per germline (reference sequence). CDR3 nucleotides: TGTGCCAGTAGTAAACTAGCACCGACTGGGGAGCGGGGACCCATCGGTGAGCAGTTCTTC. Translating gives CASSKLAPTGERGPIGEQFF. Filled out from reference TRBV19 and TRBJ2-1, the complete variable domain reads DGGITQSPKYLFRKEGQNVTLSCEQNLNHDAMYWYRQDPGQGLRLIYYSQIVNDFQKGDIAEGYSVSREKKESFPLTVTSAQKNPTAFYLCASSKLAPTGERGPIGEQFFGPGTRLTVL.

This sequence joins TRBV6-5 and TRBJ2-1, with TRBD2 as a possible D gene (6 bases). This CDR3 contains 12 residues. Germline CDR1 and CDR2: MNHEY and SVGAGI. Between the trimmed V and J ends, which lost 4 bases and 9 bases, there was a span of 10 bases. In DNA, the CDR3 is TGTGCCAGCAGTTCCAGAGCGGGTGAGCAGTTCTTC. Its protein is CASSSRAGEQFF.

CDR3 DNA sequence: TGTGCCAGCGGGATACATGGCGCCCAGCATTTT. It is translated as CASGIHGAQHF. The chain couples TRBV12-3 or TRBV12-4 to TRBJ1-5; D is unresolved. The CDR3 has 11 amino acids. V lost 8 bases and J 11 bases, leaving 13 bases between the germline ends.

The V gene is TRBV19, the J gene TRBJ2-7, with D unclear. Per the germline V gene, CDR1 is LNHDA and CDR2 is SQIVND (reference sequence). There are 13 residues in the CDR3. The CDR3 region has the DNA TGTGCATGTAGACCGAACCATTCCTACGAGCAGTACTTC. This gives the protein CACRPNHSYEQYF. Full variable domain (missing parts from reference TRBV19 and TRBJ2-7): DGGITQSPKYLFRKEGQNVTLSCEQNLNHDAMYWYRQDPGQGLRLIYYSQIVNDFQKGDIAEGYSVSREKKESFPLTVTSAQKNPTAFYLCACRPNHSYEQYFGPGTRLTVT.

CDR3 loop: CASSLPGLSFSTDTQYF. CDR3 nucleotides: TGTGCCAGCAGTTTACCGGGACTATCCTTCAGCACAGATACGCAGTATTTT. This chain joins TRBV28 and TRBJ2-3; TRBD2 matches at 7 bases. Germline-derived CDR1 and CDR2 are MDHEN and SYDVKM. The CDR3 spans 17 residues. V trimming: 2 bases; J trimming: 0 bases; junction bases outside the gene matches: 8. Looking up the rest from reference TRBV28 and TRBJ2-3 gives the full variable domain: DVKVTQSSRYLVKRTGEKVFLECVQDMDHENMFWYRQDPGLGLRLIYFSYDVKMKEKGDIPEGYSVSREKKERFSLILESASTNQTSMYLCASSLPGLSFSTDTQYFGPGTRLTVL.

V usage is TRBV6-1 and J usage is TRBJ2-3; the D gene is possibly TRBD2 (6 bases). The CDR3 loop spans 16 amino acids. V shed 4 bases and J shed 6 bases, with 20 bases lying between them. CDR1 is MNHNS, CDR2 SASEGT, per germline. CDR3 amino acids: CASSGFYTAGTDTQYF. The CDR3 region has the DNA TGTGCCAGCAGTGGATTTTACACGGCGGGGACGGATACGCAGTATTTT.

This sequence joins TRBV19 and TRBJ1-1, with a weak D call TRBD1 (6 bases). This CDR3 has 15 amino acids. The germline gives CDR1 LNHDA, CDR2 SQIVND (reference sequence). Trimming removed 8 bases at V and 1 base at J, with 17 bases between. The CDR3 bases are TGTGCCAGTGAACTCACAGGGTTTGGGAACACTGAAGCTTTCTTT. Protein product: CASELTGFGNTEAFF. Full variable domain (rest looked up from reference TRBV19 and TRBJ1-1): DGGITQSPKYLFRKEGQNVTLSCEQNLNHDAMYWYRQDPGQGLRLIYYSQIVNDFQKGDIAEGYSVSREKKESFPLTVTSAQKNPTAFYLCASELTGFGNTEAFFGQGTRLTVV.

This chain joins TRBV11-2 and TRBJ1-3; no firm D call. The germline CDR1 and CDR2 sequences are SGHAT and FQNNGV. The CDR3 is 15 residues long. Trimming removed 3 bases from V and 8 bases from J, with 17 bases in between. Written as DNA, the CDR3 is TGTGCCAGCAGCTTGATAGGCCACGACTGGGACACCATATATTTT. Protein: CASSLIGHDWDTIYF. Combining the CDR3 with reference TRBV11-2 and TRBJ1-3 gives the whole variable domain EAGVAQSPRYKIIEKRQSVAFWCNPISGHATLYWYQQILGQGPKLLIQFQNNGVVDDSQLPKDRFSAERLKGVDSTLKIQPAKLEDSAVYLCASSLIGHDWDTIYFGEGSWLTVV.

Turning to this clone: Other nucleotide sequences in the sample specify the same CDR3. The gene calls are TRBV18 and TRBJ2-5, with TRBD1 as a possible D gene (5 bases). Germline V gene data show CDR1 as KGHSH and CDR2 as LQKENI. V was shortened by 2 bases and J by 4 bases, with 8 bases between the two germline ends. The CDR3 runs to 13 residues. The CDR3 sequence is CASSPGQGETQYF. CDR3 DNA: TGTGCCAGCTCACCAGGGCAGGGAGAGACCCAGTACTTC.

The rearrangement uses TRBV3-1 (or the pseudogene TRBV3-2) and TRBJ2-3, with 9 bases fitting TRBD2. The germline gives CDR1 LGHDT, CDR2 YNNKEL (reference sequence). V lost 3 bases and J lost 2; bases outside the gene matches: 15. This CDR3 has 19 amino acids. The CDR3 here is CASSQPRRFAGGPTDTQYF. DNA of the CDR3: TGTGCCAGCAGCCAGCCCCGTCGGTTCGCGGGAGGGCCCACAGATACGCAGTATTTT.

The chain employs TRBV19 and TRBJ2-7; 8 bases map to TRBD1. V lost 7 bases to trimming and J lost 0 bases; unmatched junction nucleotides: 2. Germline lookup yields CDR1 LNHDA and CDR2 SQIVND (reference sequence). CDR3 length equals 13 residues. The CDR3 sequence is CASNDRGSYEQYF. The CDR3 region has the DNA TGTGCCAGTAACGACAGGGGCTCCTACGAGCAGTACTTC.

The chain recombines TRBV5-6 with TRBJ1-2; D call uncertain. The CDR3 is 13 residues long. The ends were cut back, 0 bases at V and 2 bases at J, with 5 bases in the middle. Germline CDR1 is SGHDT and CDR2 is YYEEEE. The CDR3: CASSLDQNYGYTF. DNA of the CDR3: TGTGCCAGCAGCTTGGACCAGAACTATGGCTACACCTTC. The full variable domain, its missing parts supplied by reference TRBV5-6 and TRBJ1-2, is DAGVTQSPTHLIKTRGQQVTLRCSPKSGHDTVSWYQQALGQGPQFIFQYYEEEERQRGNFPDRFSGHQFPNYSSELNVNALLLGDSALYLCASSLDQNYGYTFGSGTRLTVV.

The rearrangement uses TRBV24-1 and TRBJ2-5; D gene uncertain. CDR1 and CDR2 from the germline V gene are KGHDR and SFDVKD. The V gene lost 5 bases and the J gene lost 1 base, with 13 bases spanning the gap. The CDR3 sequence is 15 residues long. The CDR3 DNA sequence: TGTGCCACCAGTGCTCAACGCGGAGTCCAAGAGACCCAGTACTTC. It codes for CATSAQRGVQETQYF.

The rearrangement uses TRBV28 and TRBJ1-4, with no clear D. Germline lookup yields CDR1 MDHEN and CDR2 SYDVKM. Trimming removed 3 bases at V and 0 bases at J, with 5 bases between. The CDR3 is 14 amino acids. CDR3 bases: TGTGCCAGCAGTTTCGAAGCAACTAATGAAAAACTGTTTTTT. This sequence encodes CASSFEATNEKLFF.

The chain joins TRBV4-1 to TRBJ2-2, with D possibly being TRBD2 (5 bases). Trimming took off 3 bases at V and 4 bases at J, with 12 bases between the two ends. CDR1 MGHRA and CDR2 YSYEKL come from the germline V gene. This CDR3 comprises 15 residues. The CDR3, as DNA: TGCGCCAGCAGCCAGGGCACTAGGGTCACCGGGGAGCTGTTTTTT. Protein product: CASSQGTRVTGELFF.

The CDR3 region is CASSGPTGLTPRHTQYF. CDR3 DNA: TGTGCCAGCAGTGGCCCCACGGGACTCACCCCCAGACATACGCAGTATTTT. The gene calls are TRBV2 and TRBJ2-3; possibly TRBD2 for D (6 bases). V was pared by 4 bases and J by 7 bases, with 24 bases between. This CDR3 comprises 17 residues. Germline V gives CDR1 SNHLY, CDR2 FYNNEI. The full variable domain, rest sourced from reference TRBV2 and TRBJ2-3, is EPEVTQTPSHQVTQMGQEVILRCVPISNHLYFYWYRQILGQKVEFLVSFYNNEISEKSEIFDDQFSVERPDGSNFTLKIRSTKLEDSAMYFCASSGPTGLTPRHTQYFGPGTRLTVL.

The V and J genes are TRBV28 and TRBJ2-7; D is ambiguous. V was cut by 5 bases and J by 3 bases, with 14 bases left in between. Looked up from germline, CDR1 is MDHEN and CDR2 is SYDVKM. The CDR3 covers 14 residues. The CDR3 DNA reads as TGTGCCAGCAGTCGGGCTAGTAGGGTCTACGAGCAGTACTTC. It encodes CASSRASRVYEQYF.

The CDR3 bases are TGTGCCAGTAGTATCGGGAGGACTGAAGCTTTCTTT. Protein sequence: CASSIGRTEAFF. This sequence joins TRBV19 and TRBJ1-1, with D unresolved. V was trimmed by 3 bases and J by 5 bases, leaving 7 bases between them. This CDR3 is built from 12 residues. CDR1 and CDR2 from the germline V gene are LNHDA and SQIVND (reference sequence).

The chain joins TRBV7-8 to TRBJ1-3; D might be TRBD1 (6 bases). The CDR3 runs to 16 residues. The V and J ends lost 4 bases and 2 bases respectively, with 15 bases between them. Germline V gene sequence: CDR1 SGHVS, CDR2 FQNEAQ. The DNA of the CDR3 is TGTGCCAGCAGCTCATCGGGGGGCTTCACTGGAAACACCATATATTTT. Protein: CASSSSGGFTGNTIYF.

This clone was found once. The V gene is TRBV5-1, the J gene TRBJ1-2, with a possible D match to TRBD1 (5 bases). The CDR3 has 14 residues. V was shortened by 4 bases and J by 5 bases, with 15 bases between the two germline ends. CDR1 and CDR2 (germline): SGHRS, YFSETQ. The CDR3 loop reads CASSPRQSGYGYTF. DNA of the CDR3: TGCGCCAGCAGCCCCAGACAGTCCGGTTATGGCTACACCTTC.

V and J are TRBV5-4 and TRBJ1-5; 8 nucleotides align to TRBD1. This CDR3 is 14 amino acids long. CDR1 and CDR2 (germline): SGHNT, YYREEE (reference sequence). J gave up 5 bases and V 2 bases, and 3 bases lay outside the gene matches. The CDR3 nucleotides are TGTGCCAGCAGCTTCGGACAGGGTTATCAGCCCCAGCATTTT. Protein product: CASSFGQGYQPQHF.

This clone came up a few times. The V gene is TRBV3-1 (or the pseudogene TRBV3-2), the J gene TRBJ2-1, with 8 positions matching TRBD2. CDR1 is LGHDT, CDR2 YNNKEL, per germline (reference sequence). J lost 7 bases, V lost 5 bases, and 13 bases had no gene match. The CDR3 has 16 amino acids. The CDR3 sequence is CASSVGEAGGRNEQFF. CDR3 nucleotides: TGTGCCAGCAGCGTGGGTGAGGCGGGAGGCCGTAATGAGCAGTTCTTC.

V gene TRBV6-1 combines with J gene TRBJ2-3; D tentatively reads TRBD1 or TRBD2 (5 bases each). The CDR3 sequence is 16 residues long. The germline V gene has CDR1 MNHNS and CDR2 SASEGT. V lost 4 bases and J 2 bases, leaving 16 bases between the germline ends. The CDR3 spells CASSAGDRLYTDTQYF. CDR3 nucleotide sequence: TGTGCCAGCAGTGCCGGGGACCGCCTTTACACAGATACGCAGTATTTT.

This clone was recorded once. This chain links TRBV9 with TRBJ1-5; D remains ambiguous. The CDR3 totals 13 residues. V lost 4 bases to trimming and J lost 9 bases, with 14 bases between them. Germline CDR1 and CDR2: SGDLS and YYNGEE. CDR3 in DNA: TGTGCCAGCAGCTCAGGAGGTTCGGGGCCCCAGCATTTT. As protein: CASSSGGSGPQHF.

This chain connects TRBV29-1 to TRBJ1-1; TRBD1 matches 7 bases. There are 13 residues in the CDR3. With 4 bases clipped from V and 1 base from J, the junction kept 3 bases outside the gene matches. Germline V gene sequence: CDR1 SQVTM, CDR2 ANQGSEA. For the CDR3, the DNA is TGCAGCGTTGTCAGGGGGGGGAACACTGAAGCTTTCTTT. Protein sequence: CSVVRGGNTEAFF.

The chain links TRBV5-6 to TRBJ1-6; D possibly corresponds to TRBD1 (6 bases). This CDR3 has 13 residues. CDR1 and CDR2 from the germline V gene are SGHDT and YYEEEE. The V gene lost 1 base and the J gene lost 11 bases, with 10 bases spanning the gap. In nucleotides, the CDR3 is TGTGCCAGCAGCTTGAACAGGGCAGCACCCCTCCACTTT. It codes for CASSLNRAAPLHF.